The present entry profiles one TCR beta chain with its context. What it recognizes is unknown. These data belong to a study of CD8 T cells in ankylosing spondylitis. With 0 bases clipped from V and 2 bases from J, the junction kept 6 bases outside the gene matches. The germline CDR1 and CDR2 sequences are SGDLS and YYNGEE. The CDR3 is made up of 16 amino acids. Each CDR3 protein is one row after TCRdb ran MiXCR on the 5' RACE reads. The sample carries 310,000 or so distinct CDR3 sequences, 15% to 20% recorded once. Findings and caveats of the study: Characteristic, it appeared, of ankylosing spondylitis blood was a TCR beta motif of 7 or 8 highly homologous variants.

The chain uses TRBV9 and TRBJ2-3; 7 bases line up with TRBD2. This TCR was recovered from a male donor with ankylosing spondylitis or in good health (not recorded which). The sequenced sample was blood, either unsorted or a sorted T cell fraction (not recorded which). The CDR3 here is CASSVGPAGLTDTQYF. CDR3 coding DNA: TGTGCCAGCAGCGTAGGCCCAGCGGGACTCACAGATACGCAGTATTTT.